These 28 T cell receptor beta chains share one sample of origin, sequenced in a study of cytomegalovirus exposure and HLA in healthy donors. PCR used 60 Vbeta primers and 13 Jbeta primers. This table comes from immunoSEQ multiplex PCR, and its TCRdb copy is limited to in-frame clones, with some not included. The table lists 99,000 or so clones, around 80% of them singletons. Sequenced: PBMCs. The receptors were gathered from a woman aged 18-30 years in good health and CMV-seropositive.

This chain links TRBV27 with TRBJ2-7; 8 bases map to TRBD2. The CDR3 has 15 residues. Trimming cost V 7 bases and J 2 bases; bases outside gene matches: 10. The germline CDR1 and CDR2 sequences are MNHEY and SMNVEV (reference sequence). CDR3 nucleotides: TGTGCCAGCAACCGGGCGGGGGGCCTTCCCTACGAGCAGTACTTC. This gives the protein CASNRAGGLPYEQYF.

V is TRBV19 and J is TRBJ1-5, with D possibly being TRBD1 (6 bases). The germline gives CDR1 LNHDA, CDR2 SQIVND (reference sequence). The germline V and J ends were trimmed by 5 bases and 6 bases, with 17 bases remaining between them. The CDR3 is 15 residues long. The CDR3 region has the DNA TGTGCCAGTAGTCAGACAGTTTCAGGGGTTCAGCCCCAGCATTTT. The encoded protein is CASSQTVSGVQPQHF.

The CDR3 protein is CASSFSRPYNEQFF. The CDR3 DNA sequence: TGTGCCAGCAGCTTCTCTAGGCCCTACAATGAGCAGTTCTTC. This chain links TRBV11-2 with TRBJ2-1; no firm D call. CDR1 and CDR2 from the germline V gene are SGHAT and FQNNGV. V was cut by 3 bases and J by 2 bases, with 8 bases left in between. The CDR3 has 14 amino acids.

The chain links TRBV5-1 to TRBJ1-1, with D hard to call. The CDR3 is 14 amino acids. Germline V gene lookup returns CDR1 SGHRS and CDR2 YFSETQ. The V end was cut by 0 bases, the J end by 1 base, with 7 bases between. CDR3 coding DNA: TGCGCCAGCAGCTTGGATGTGAGGAACACTGAAGCTTTCTTT. Its protein is CASSLDVRNTEAFF.

The chain couples TRBV28 to TRBJ2-2, with 9 bases identical to TRBD1. J gave up 5 bases and V 5 bases, and 9 bases lay outside the gene matches. This CDR3 is 16 amino acids long. The V gene's germline CDR1 is MDHEN and CDR2 SYDVKM. The CDR3 spells CASSHWTGVGTGELFF. The CDR3 region has the DNA TGTGCCAGCAGTCATTGGACAGGGGTTGGTACCGGGGAGCTGTTTTTT.

This clone was counted only a few times. Different DNA sequences within this sample yield the same CDR3. V and J are TRBV19 and TRBJ2-6; 7 positions agree with TRBD1. Germline CDR1 LNHDA, CDR2 SQIVND (reference sequence). J was trimmed by 2 bases and V by 4 bases; bases with no gene match: 2. The length of the CDR3 is 15 residues. CDR3 coding DNA: TGTGCCAGTAGTAGTGACAGGGCTGGGGCCAACGTCCTGACTTTC. Its translation: CASSSDRAGANVLTF.

In this sample, this clone turned up once. The chain has TRBV7-8 and TRBJ2-7, with TRBD1 identical over 8 bases. J was trimmed by 2 bases and V by 5 bases; bases with no gene match: 11. Germline V gene sequence: CDR1 SGHVS, CDR2 FQNEAQ. The CDR3 is made up of 16 amino acids. As DNA, the CDR3 is TGTGCCAGCAGCCTCACTGGAGACAGGGGTCCCTACGAGCAGTACTTC. It yields the protein CASSLTGDRGPYEQYF.

The gene calls are TRBV6-6 and TRBJ1-1, with D perhaps TRBD1 (5 bases). V lost 5 bases and J 1 base, leaving 17 bases between the germline ends. The CDR3 is made up of 16 amino acids. The V gene's germline CDR1 is MNHNY and CDR2 SVGAGI (reference sequence). The CDR3: CASSGGGLYGNTEAFF. The CDR3 DNA follows: TGTGCCAGCAGTGGCGGGGGATTGTATGGGAACACTGAAGCTTTCTTT.

This chain links TRBV10-2 with TRBJ2-2, with 12 bases lining up with TRBD2. The junction had 3 bases not matched to a gene; V was cut back by 6 bases and J by 1 base. The germline gives CDR1 WSHSY, CDR2 SAAADI. This CDR3 contains 16 residues. The CDR3 DNA reads as TGCGCCAGCAGCCAGACTAGCGGGAGGAACACCGGGGAGCTGTTTTTT. Residues: CASSQTSGRNTGELFF.

The V call is TRBV14, the J call TRBJ2-3, with 13 bases that match TRBD2. The V gene's germline CDR1 is SGHDN and CDR2 FVKESK. CDR3 length: 15 amino acids. With 4 bases clipped from V and 8 bases from J, the junction kept 6 bases outside the gene matches. The CDR3 spells CASSPRTSGSGTQYF. CDR3 sequence (DNA): TGTGCCAGCAGCCCCCGGACTAGCGGGAGCGGTACGCAGTATTTT.

The V gene is TRBV30, the J gene TRBJ2-1; 8 bases fit TRBD1. Germline trimming cut 4 bases from V and 7 bases from J; bases unmatched to any gene: 12. The CDR3 covers 15 residues. In germline, CDR1 is GTSNPN, CDR2 SVGIG (reference sequence). The CDR3 loop reads CAWKDSDRVSNEQFF. The DNA of the CDR3 is TGTGCCTGGAAGGACTCGGACAGGGTTTCTAATGAGCAGTTCTTC.

There are a few counts of this clone. The rearrangement joins TRBV2 to TRBJ1-4; 8 bases agree with TRBD1. In germline, CDR1 is SNHLY, CDR2 FYNNEI. V dropped 5 bases and J dropped 7; count of bases not matched to a gene: 3. The CDR3 loop spans 13 amino acids. CDR3 amino acids: CASSRGTGEKLFF. The CDR3 DNA reads TGTGCCAGCAGTAGAGGGACAGGTGAAAAACTGTTTTTT.

This chain connects TRBV7-2 to TRBJ2-1, with D possibly matching TRBD1 (5 bases). Germline assignment: CDR1 SGHTA and CDR2 FQGNSA. The CDR3 has 15 amino acids. Between the trimmed V and J ends, which lost 2 bases and 9 bases, there was a span of 17 bases. The CDR3 region is CASSLLFGYRSEQFF. CDR3 coding DNA: TGTGCCAGCAGCTTACTGTTTGGCTACAGGTCTGAGCAGTTCTTC.

This chain joins TRBV5-8 and TRBJ2-3; D unclear. The CDR3 contains 14 residues. Germline V lookup: CDR1 SGHTS, CDR2 YDEGEE. Trimming stripped 0 bases from V and 4 bases from J, with 9 bases between. Written as DNA, the CDR3 is TGTGCCAGCAGCTTGGAAGTCCGGGCAGATACGCAGTATTTT. It encodes CASSLEVRADTQYF.

This clone appeared a few times. V and J are TRBV6-5 and TRBJ1-2; weak D call: TRBD1 (6 bases). Germline CDR1 MNHEY, CDR2 SVGAGI. The CDR3 has 12 residues. Trimming removed 5 bases from V and 10 bases from J, with 14 bases in between. CDR3 DNA: TGTGCCAGCAGTATCACAGGGCGGGTCTACACCTTC. Its translation: CASSITGRVYTF.

The CDR3 nucleotides read TGTGCCAGCAGCTTAGGGTGGGCAGCGGTAGTTTCGGAGACCCAGTACTTC. Its translation: CASSLGWAAVVSETQYF. The rearrangement joins TRBV7-9 to TRBJ2-5; D may be TRBD2 (5 bases). This CDR3 is 17 amino acids long. Trimming shortened V by 1 base and J by 5 bases, and 20 bases separated the two germline ends. Germline values: CDR1 SEHNR, CDR2 FQNEAQ (reference sequence).

The rearrangement joins TRBV9 to TRBJ2-7, with D perhaps matching TRBD2 (6 bases). The CDR3 has 15 amino acids. Germline V lookup: CDR1 SGDLS, CDR2 YYNGEE. Between the trimmed V and J ends, which lost 0 bases and 4 bases, there was a span of 14 bases. The CDR3 spells CASSVDWGLLYEQYF. The CDR3 coding sequence is TGTGCCAGCAGCGTAGACTGGGGACTGCTATACGAGCAGTACTTC.

This rearrangement joins TRBV6-5 to TRBJ2-6; D gene uncertain. CDR3 length equals 14 residues. Germline V gene data show CDR1 as MNHEY and CDR2 as SVGAGI. V was cut by 2 bases and J by 2 bases, with 4 bases left in between. In DNA form, the CDR3 reads TGTGCCAGCAGTTACGAGGCTGGGGCCAACGTCCTGACTTTC. Its protein product is CASSYEAGANVLTF.

This rearrangement joins TRBV10-3 to TRBJ2-5; 9 bases line up with TRBD2. CDR3 length equals 15 residues. V trimming: 2 bases; J trimming: 1 base; junction bases outside the gene matches: 2. The germline gives CDR1 ENHRY, CDR2 SYGVKD. The CDR3 loop reads CAISEGTSSQETQYF. The DNA of the CDR3 is TGTGCCATCAGTGAGGGGACTAGCTCCCAAGAGACCCAGTACTTC.

The chain links TRBV28 to TRBJ2-1; possibly TRBD1 for D (6 bases). V was pared by 4 bases and J by 7 bases, with 11 bases between. This CDR3 has 13 residues. Germline CDR1 is MDHEN and CDR2 is SYDVKM. The CDR3 spells CASSSHQGNEQFF. The CDR3 nucleotides read TGTGCCAGCAGTTCTCACCAGGGGAATGAGCAGTTCTTC.

The chain links TRBV5-1 to TRBJ1-2, with 7 positions matching TRBD1. This CDR3 comprises 19 residues. Germline-derived CDR1 and CDR2 are SGHRS and YFSETQ. Losses at the gene ends were 0 bases for V and 0 bases for J; bases not matched to a gene: 14. The CDR3 nucleotides read TGCGCCAGCAGCTTGGGGGGGACAGCGAAATCACACCCTAACTATGGCTACACCTTC. The encoded protein is CASSLGGTAKSHPNYGYTF.

There are a few counts of this clone. The chain recombines TRBV9 with TRBJ1-1, with D possibly being TRBD1 (6 bases). Per germline, CDR1 SGDLS and CDR2 YYNGEE. The V end lost 4 bases, the J end lost 1 base, and 14 bases lay between the germline ends. This CDR3 has 15 residues. CDR3 residues: CASSPWDTENTEAFF. CDR3 DNA sequence: TGTGCCAGCAGCCCTTGGGACACGGAGAACACTGAAGCTTTCTTT. The full variable domain, in which reference TRBV9 and TRBJ1-1 provide the parts outside the CDR3, is DSGVTQTPKHLITATGQRVTLRCSPRSGDLSVYWYQQSLDQGLQFLIQYYNGEERAKGNILERFSAQQFPDLHSELNLSSLELGDSALYFCASSPWDTENTEAFFGQGTRLTVV.

The rearrangement joins TRBV5-6 to TRBJ2-5, with D tentatively TRBD2 (5 bases). The germline V and J ends were trimmed by 0 bases and 0 bases, with 6 bases remaining between them. The CDR3 has 14 amino acids. CDR1 SGHDT and CDR2 YYEEEE come from the germline V gene. Written as DNA, the CDR3 is TGTGCCAGCAGCTTGGTGGACTACCAAGAGACCCAGTACTTC. It encodes CASSLVDYQETQYF.

The J gene is TRBJ2-1, the V gene TRBV7-9, with D possibly matching TRBD2 (6 bases). Germline CDR1 is SEHNR and CDR2 is FQNEAQ (reference sequence). Trimming removed 6 bases from V and 12 bases from J, with 18 bases in between. The CDR3 is 13 residues long. CDR3 DNA sequence: TGTGCCAGCAGATCACCCTCGGGACTCACGCAGTTCTTC. This translates into CASRSPSGLTQFF.

The V gene is TRBV5-4, the J gene TRBJ2-7; D perhaps matches TRBD2 (5 bases). Germline V gives CDR1 SGHNT, CDR2 YYREEE (reference sequence). Trimming took 0 bases from V and 3 from J, leaving 10 bases between them. CDR3 size: 14 residues. CDR3 sequence reads: CASSLEGGYYEQYF. CDR3 coding DNA: TGTGCCAGCAGCTTGGAGGGCGGGTACTACGAGCAGTACTTC. Full variable domain (outside the CDR3, taken from reference TRBV5-4 and TRBJ2-7): ETGVTQSPTHLIKTRGQQVTLRCSSQSGHNTVSWYQQALGQGPQFIFQYYREEENGRGNFPPRFSGLQFPNYSSELNVNALELDDSALYLCASSLEGGYYEQYFGPGTRLTVT.

The gene calls are TRBV7-3 and TRBJ2-5; a possible D gene is TRBD2 (7 bases). Trimming shortened V by 5 bases and J by 5 bases, and 12 bases separated the two germline ends. Germline V gene sequence: CDR1 SGHTA, CDR2 FQGTGA. The CDR3 contains 13 residues. The CDR3 loop reads CASSPQGGETQYF. The CDR3 region has the DNA TGTGCCAGCAGCCCACAGGGAGGGGAGACCCAGTACTTC.

The chain has TRBV20-1 and TRBJ1-2, with D maybe TRBD1 (5 bases). Germline V gene sequence: CDR1 DFQATT, CDR2 SNEGSKA (reference sequence). The CDR3 covers 9 residues. In nucleotides, the CDR3 is TGCAGCCCCGGGGGTGGCTACACCTTC. Amino acids: CSPGGGYTF.

The table lists this clone with a few counts. The V and J genes are TRBV28 and TRBJ1-1; 8 positions agree with TRBD1. The ends lost 6 bases at V and 5 bases at J; junction bases unmatched: 11. The length of the CDR3 is 15 residues. CDR1 is MDHEN, CDR2 SYDVKM, per germline. The CDR3 spells CASSPQGAGGTEAFF. The CDR3 DNA reads TGTGCCAGCAGCCCGCAGGGGGCAGGTGGTACTGAAGCTTTCTTT.